The T cell receptor (beta chain) under discussion was sequenced for a study of OX40 agonist ivuxolimab in advanced cancers. The J segment lost 5 bases and the V segment lost 2 bases, leaving 5 bases of the junction unmatched. The CDR3 covers 14 residues. Germline CDR1 reads SGHVS; CDR2 reads FQNEAQ. Some clones are missing from TCRdb's copy, which holds only in-frame ones; the method was immunoSEQ multiplex PCR. The data show fewer than 90,000 clones, approximately 91% seen once. The clonotype originates from an adult with an advanced solid tumor such as melanoma, head and neck, liver or kidney cancer. Specimen: CD4+ or CD8+ T cells sorted from blood, collected in a trial of the OX40 agonist ivuxolimab. The J gene is TRBJ1-1, the V gene TRBV7-8, with 7 positions matching TRBD1. The DNA of the CDR3 is TGTGCCAGCAGCTTATCACAGGGGCCGACTGAAGCTTTCTTT. Amino acids: CASSLSQGPTEAFF.